Listed here are 21 T cell receptor beta chains from one sample, sequenced in a study of T cells in women clearing cervical HPV infection. Profiled with immunoSEQ multiplex PCR; TCRdb holds only in-frame clones, not every one. The sample features about 33,000 clones, with about 3.7% in its top ten. Sequenced: blood buffy coat. The receptors stem from a woman between 18 and 75 years old with a cervical HPV16 infection that either progressed to CIN3+ or cleared (not recorded which).

The sequenced CDR3 bases are TGTGCCAGCAGTGACTCGGCGGACTCCTACAATGAC. Translated, it gives CASSDSADSYND. The CDR3 reads in full as CASSDSADSYNDYTF. The chain employs TRBV6-4 and TRBJ1-2; no clear D gene. With the read ending 3 residues before the CDR3 end, the germline J gene is used to fill in that end. CDR1 and CDR2 from the germline V gene are MRHNA and SNTAGT. The CDR3 extends over 15 amino acids.

Concerning this clone itself: The read terminates 3 residues before the CDR3 end, so the remaining end is supplied by the germline J gene. This chain connects TRBV19 to TRBJ1-3; possible D gene TRBD1, 5 bases. V shed 2 bases and J shed 8 bases, with 22 bases lying between them. CDR1 LNHDA and CDR2 SQIVND come from the germline V gene (reference sequence). This CDR3 has 17 amino acids. CDR3 sequence reads: CASSIQPPTAGVDTIYF. The covered CDR3 bases are TGTGCCAGTAGTATACAACCCCCGACAGCTGGAGTTGACACC. The complete variable domain, with remaining parts taken from reference TRBV19 and TRBJ1-3, reads DGGITQSPKYLFRKEGQNVTLSCEQNLNHDAMYWYRQDPGQGLRLIYYSQIVNDFQKGDIAEGYSVSREKKESFPLTVTSAQKNPTAFYLCASSIQPPTAGVDTIYFGEGSWLTVV.

Details on this clone: The missing CDR3 end, 3 residues past where the read stops, is filled in from the germline J gene. The chain joins TRBV20-1 to TRBJ2-1; 7 nucleotides match TRBD1. This CDR3 comprises 15 residues. J gave up 4 bases and V 6 bases, and 12 bases lay outside the gene matches. The germline V gene encodes CDR1 DFQATT and CDR2 SNEGSKA (reference sequence). CDR3 DNA, as far as it was read: TGCAGTGCAAGATCGACAGGGACGTTTTACAATGAG. It yields the protein CSARSTGTFYNE. The entire CDR3 reads CSARSTGTFYNEQFF.

For this clone: The read is 3 residues too short to cover the CDR3 end, so that end is filled in from the germline J gene. This same CDR3 is encoded by further DNA sequences in the sample. V gene TRBV6-1 combines with J gene TRBJ2-1; TRBD2 might be the D (5 bases). The germline V and J ends were trimmed by 0 bases and 5 bases, with 8 bases remaining between them. Germline CDR1 and CDR2: MNHNS and SASEGT. The CDR3 has 14 amino acids. The part of the CDR3 DNA that was read is TGTGCCAGCAGTGAAGCGCTGAGGGACAATGAG. Translating it yields CASSEALRDNE. The full CDR3 protein reads CASSEALRDNEQFF.

For this clone: The read halts 3 residues ahead of the CDR3 end, with the missing end drawn from the germline J gene. The genes are TRBV28 and TRBJ2-5; D might be TRBD1 (7 bases). V lost 4 bases and J lost 1, with 13 bases in between. This CDR3 region has 15 residues. Germline loops: CDR1 MDHEN, CDR2 SYDVKM. CDR3 protein: CASSSSGGLQETQYF. The CDR3 bases that were read are TGTGCCAGCAGTTCCTCAGGGGGACTCCAAGAGACC.

The CDR3 loop reads CASSQGTGKETQYF. CDR3 DNA, as far as it was read: TGCGCCAGCAGTCAAGGGACAGGGAAAGAGACC. The J gene is TRBJ2-5, the V gene TRBV5-1; 9 bases map to TRBD1. The read ends 3 residues shy of where the CDR3 ends; the end is completed using the germline J gene. Trimming at V came to 5 bases and at J to 3 bases, leaving 5 bases not matched to a gene. The CDR3 is 14 amino acids. Germline CDR1 and CDR2: SGHRS and YFSETQ. The full variable domain, completed using reference TRBV5-1 and TRBJ2-5, is KAGVTQTPRYLIKTRGQQVTLSCSPISGHRSVSWYQQTPGQGLQFLFEYFSETQRNKGNFPGRFSGRQFSNSRSEMNVSTLELGDSALYLCASSQGTGKETQYFGPGTRLLVL.

On this clone: Other DNA sequences in the same sample also yield this CDR3. Partial CDR3 DNA: TGTGCCAGTAGTATCCGTCAGATGAACACTGAA. As protein: CASSIRQMNTE. The CDR3 in its entirety is CASSIRQMNTEAFF. This chain joins TRBV19 and TRBJ1-1; D is uncertain. The CDR3 end lies 3 residues beyond the end of the read and is filled in from the germline J gene. The germline V and J ends were trimmed by 3 bases and 0 bases, with 8 bases remaining between them. The germline V gene encodes CDR1 LNHDA and CDR2 SQIVND (reference sequence). This CDR3 has 14 amino acids.

In the case of this clone: The CDR3 goes on 3 residues after the read ends, and that part is filled in from the germline J gene. The chain is built from TRBV6-2 or TRBV6-3 and TRBJ1-1; maybe TRBD1 (5 bases). This CDR3 contains 12 residues. CDR1 is MNHEY and CDR2 is SVGEGT in the germline V gene. Incomplete CDR3 DNA: TGTGCCAGCAGTTACCTAGCGGGACCA. Protein: CASSYLAGP. The entire CDR3 protein reads CASSYLAGPAFF.

Concerning this clone: From the germline J gene comes the end of the CDR3, since the read stops 3 residues before it. V and J are TRBV9 and TRBJ2-3; 7 nucleotides agree with TRBD2. This CDR3 is 15 amino acids long. Germline trimming cut 4 bases from V and 1 base from J; bases unmatched to any gene: 6. Germline loops: CDR1 SGDLS, CDR2 YYNGEE. The CDR3 is CASSSRGSRTDTQYF. CDR3 DNA (partial): TGTGCCAGCAGCTCGCGCGGGAGCCGCACAGATACG.

Worth noting for this clone: The read terminates 3 residues before the CDR3 end, so the remaining end is supplied by the germline J gene. This chain uses TRBV6-2 or TRBV6-3 with TRBJ1-2; tentative D call: TRBD1 (6 bases). Looked up from germline, CDR1 is MNHEY and CDR2 is SVGEGT. Trimming stripped 10 bases from V and 0 bases from J, with 15 bases between. The CDR3 is 14 residues long. The CDR3: CAIRSGAANYGYTF. Partial CDR3 DNA: TGTGCCATCCGATCAGGGGCAGCTAACTATGGC.

According to its frequency, this clone is medium-sized. The CDR3 extends 3 residues past the end of the read, so its final part is completed from the germline J gene. V gene TRBV20-1 combines with J gene TRBJ2-7, with TRBD2 matching over 8 bases. V was pared by 5 bases and J by 1 base, with 13 bases of the junction left unmatched. CDR1 and CDR2 from the germline V gene are DFQATT and SNEGSKA (reference sequence). The length of the CDR3 is 16 residues. Incomplete CDR3 DNA: TGCAGTGCTTTGCCCCAACTTAGCGGGGATTCCTACGAG. Protein: CSALPQLSGDSYE. The entire CDR3 sequence reads CSALPQLSGDSYEQYF.

As for this clone: The CDR3 end is not reached by the read, which stops 3 residues before it; the germline J gene fills it in. V gene TRBV7-9 combines with J gene TRBJ1-1; D might be TRBD1 (5 bases). The V and J ends lost 1 base and 0 bases respectively, with 9 bases between them. This CDR3 spans 15 amino acids. CDR1 and CDR2 (germline): SEHNR, FQNEAQ (reference sequence). This CDR3 is CASSLEEGMNTEAFF. Incomplete CDR3 DNA: TGTGCCAGCAGCTTAGAGGAGGGGATGAACACTGAA.

The part of the CDR3 DNA that was read is TGCGCCAGCAGCCCTGGACAGGGGGGACCTAACTATGGC. Protein: CASSPGQGGPNYG. The complete CDR3 sequence is CASSPGQGGPNYGYTF. The genes are TRBV5-1 and TRBJ1-2, with 10 positions matching TRBD1. The read finishes 3 residues shy of the CDR3 end, and the germline J gene is used to complete it. Germline CDR1 and CDR2: SGHRS and YFSETQ. The junction had 6 bases not matched to a gene; V was cut back by 4 bases and J by 0 bases. The CDR3 runs to 16 residues.

As concerns this clone: The CDR3 is cut off 3 residues early in the read; its end comes from the germline J gene. The V call is TRBV29-1, the J call TRBJ1-1, with D hard to call. The CDR3 totals 12 residues. Germline-derived CDR1 and CDR2 are SQVTM and ANQGSEA. V lost 6 bases and J 2 bases, leaving 10 bases between the germline ends. The CDR3 DNA, read in part, is TGCAGCGTGTTCCATCCCAACACTGAA. Its protein product is CSVFHPNTE. The complete CDR3 sequence is CSVFHPNTEAFF.

Of note for this clone: The CDR3 end lies 3 residues beyond the end of the read and is filled in from the germline J gene. The genes are TRBV7-2 and TRBJ1-3, with 8 bases aligning to TRBD1. With 6 bases clipped from V and 2 bases from J, the junction kept 6 bases outside the gene matches. Germline-derived CDR1 and CDR2 are SGHTA and FQGNSA. The length of the CDR3 is 15 residues. CDR3 sequence reads: CASRLQGVTGNTIYF. The covered CDR3 bases are TGTGCCAGCAGATTACAGGGGGTAACTGGAAACACC. Together with reference TRBV7-2 and TRBJ1-3, the CDR3 gives the full variable domain: GAGVSQSPSNKVTEKGKDVELRCDPISGHTALYWYRQSLGQGLEFLIYFQGNSAPDKSGLPSDRFSAERTGGSVSTLTIQRTQQEDSAVYLCASRLQGVTGNTIYFGEGSWLTVV.

Note on this clone: The CDR3 end lies 3 residues beyond the end of the read and is filled in from the germline J gene. The gene calls are TRBV29-1 and TRBJ2-4; 9 nucleotides agree with TRBD1. Looked up from germline, CDR1 is SQVTM and CDR2 is ANQGSEA. V lost 6 bases to trimming and J lost 1 base; unmatched junction nucleotides: 13. The CDR3 runs to 17 residues. The CDR3 bases that were read are TGCAGCGTGGGGGACAGGGATCGGGGTAGGGCCAAAAACATT. This codes for CSVGDRDRGRAKNI. The complete CDR3 reads CSVGDRDRGRAKNIQYF.

In the case of this clone: The read terminates 3 residues ahead of where the CDR3 ends, so the germline J gene completes it. The rearrangement uses TRBV7-9 and TRBJ1-1; no clear D gene. Per the germline V gene, CDR1 is SEHNR and CDR2 is FQNEAQ (reference sequence). The CDR3 runs 11 residues. V was pared by 1 base and J by 7 bases, with 4 bases between. CDR3 loop: CASSLVSEAFF. The sequenced CDR3 bases are TGTGCCAGCAGCTTAGTCAGTGAA.

With regard to this clone: The missing CDR3 end, 3 residues past where the read stops, is filled in from the germline J gene. The V and J genes are TRBV20-1 and TRBJ1-6; a possible D gene is TRBD1 (5 bases). The CDR3 is 16 residues long. V lost 0 bases to trimming and J lost 7 bases, with 16 bases between them. Germline V gene lookup returns CDR1 DFQATT and CDR2 SNEGSKA (reference sequence). The sequenced CDR3 bases are TGCAGTGCTAGAGATTTGGTAGGGAAGGGGAATTCACCC. Residues: CSARDLVGKGNSP. The entire CDR3 is CSARDLVGKGNSPLHF.

With regard to this clone: At one end, the junction sequence differs from germline, possibly due to a read error. The CDR3 extends 3 residues past the end of the read, so its final part is completed from the germline J gene. The J gene is TRBJ2-4, the V gene TRBV7-9, with D hard to call. The CDR3 length is 12 residues. Looked up from germline, CDR1 is SEHNR and CDR2 is FQNEAQ (reference sequence). The sequenced part of the CDR3 DNA is TGTACCAGCAGTTCCCCTATAAATGCT. Translated: CTSSSPINA. The whole CDR3 sequence reads CTSSSPINAQYF.

The CDR3 sequence is CASRVELGPNEQFF. The sequenced CDR3 bases are TGTGCCAGCAGAGTAGAACTGGGCCCCAATGAG. The V gene is TRBV2, the J gene TRBJ2-1, with unresolved D. The CDR3 extends 3 residues past the end of the read, so its final part is completed from the germline J gene. CDR1 is SNHLY, CDR2 FYNNEI, per germline. Trimming cost V 6 bases and J 6 bases, with 15 bases left between them. The CDR3 is 14 amino acids.

In regard to this clone: From the germline J gene comes the end of the CDR3, since the read stops 3 residues before it. The rearrangement joins TRBV18 to TRBJ2-1; D ambiguous. Between the trimmed V and J ends, which lost 6 bases and 7 bases, there was a span of 13 bases. The CDR3 length is 13 residues. Germline loops: CDR1 KGHSH, CDR2 LQKENI. Partial CDR3 DNA: TGTGCCAGCTCCCCCGGCGGCCCGAATGAG. Translation gives CASSPGGPNE. The CDR3, in full, reads CASSPGGPNEQFF.